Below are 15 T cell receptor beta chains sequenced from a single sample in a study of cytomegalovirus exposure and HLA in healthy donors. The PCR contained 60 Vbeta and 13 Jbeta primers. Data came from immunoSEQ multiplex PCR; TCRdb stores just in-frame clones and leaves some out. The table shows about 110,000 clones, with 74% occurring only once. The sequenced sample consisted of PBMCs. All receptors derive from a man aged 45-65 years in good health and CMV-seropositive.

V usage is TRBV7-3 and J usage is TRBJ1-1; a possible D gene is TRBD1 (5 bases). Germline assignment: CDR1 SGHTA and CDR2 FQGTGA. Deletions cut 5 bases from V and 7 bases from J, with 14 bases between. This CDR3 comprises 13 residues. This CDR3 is CASSPREGSEAFF. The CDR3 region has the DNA TGTGCCAGCAGCCCACGGGAGGGGAGTGAAGCTTTCTTT.

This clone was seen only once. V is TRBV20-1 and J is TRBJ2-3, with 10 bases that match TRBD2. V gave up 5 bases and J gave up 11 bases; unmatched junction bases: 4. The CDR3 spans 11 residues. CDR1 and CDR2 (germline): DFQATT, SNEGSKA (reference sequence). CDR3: CSADLAGGQYF. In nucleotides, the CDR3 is TGCAGTGCTGACTTAGCGGGGGGGCAGTATTTT.

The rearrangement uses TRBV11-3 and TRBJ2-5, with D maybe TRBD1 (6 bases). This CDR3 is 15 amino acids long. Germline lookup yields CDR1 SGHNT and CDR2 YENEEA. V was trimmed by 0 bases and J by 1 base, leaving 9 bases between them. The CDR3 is CASSLDGRGQETQYF. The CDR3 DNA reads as TGTGCCAGCAGCTTAGACGGCAGGGGCCAAGAGACCCAGTACTTC.

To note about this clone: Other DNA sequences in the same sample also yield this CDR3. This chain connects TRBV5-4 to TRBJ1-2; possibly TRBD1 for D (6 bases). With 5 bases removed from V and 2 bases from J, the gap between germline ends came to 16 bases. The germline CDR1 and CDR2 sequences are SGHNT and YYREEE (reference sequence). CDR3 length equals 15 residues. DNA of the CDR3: TGTGCCAGCAGGGGGGGGCGGGCCCTAAACTATGGCTACACCTTC. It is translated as CASRGGRALNYGYTF.

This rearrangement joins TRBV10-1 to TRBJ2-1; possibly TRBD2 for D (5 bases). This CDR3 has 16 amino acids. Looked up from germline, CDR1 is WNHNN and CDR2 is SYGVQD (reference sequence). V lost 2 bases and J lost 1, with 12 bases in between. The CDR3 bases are TGCGCCAGCAGTGAGGCGGGCCGACCATCCTACAATGAGCAGTTCTTC. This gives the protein CASSEAGRPSYNEQFF.

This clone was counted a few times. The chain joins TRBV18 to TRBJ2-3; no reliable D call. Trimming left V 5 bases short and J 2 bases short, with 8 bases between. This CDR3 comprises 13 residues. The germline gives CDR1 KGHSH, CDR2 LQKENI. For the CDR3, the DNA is TGTGCCAGCTCAGGAGCCACCACAGATACGCAGTATTTT. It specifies CASSGATTDTQYF. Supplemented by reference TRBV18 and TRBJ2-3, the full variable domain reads NAGVMQNPRHLVRRRGQEARLRCSPMKGHSHVYWYRQLPEEGLKFMVYLQKENIIDESGMPKERFSAEFPKEGPSILRIQQVVRGDSAAYFCASSGATTDTQYFGPGTRLTVL.

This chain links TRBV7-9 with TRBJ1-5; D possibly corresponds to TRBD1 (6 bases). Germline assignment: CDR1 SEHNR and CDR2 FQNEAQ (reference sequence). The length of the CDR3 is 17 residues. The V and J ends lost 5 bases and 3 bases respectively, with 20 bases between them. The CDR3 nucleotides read TGTGCCAGCAGCCCACTCTCGTGGACAGTTGCCAATCAGCCCCAGCATTTT. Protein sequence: CASSPLSWTVANQPQHF.

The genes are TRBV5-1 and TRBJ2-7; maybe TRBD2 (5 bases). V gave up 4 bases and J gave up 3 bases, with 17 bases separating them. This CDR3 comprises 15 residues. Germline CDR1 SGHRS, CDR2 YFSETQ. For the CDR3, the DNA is TGCGCCAGCAGCCACAACCCTCTAGCAGACTACGAGCAGTACTTC. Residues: CASSHNPLADYEQYF.

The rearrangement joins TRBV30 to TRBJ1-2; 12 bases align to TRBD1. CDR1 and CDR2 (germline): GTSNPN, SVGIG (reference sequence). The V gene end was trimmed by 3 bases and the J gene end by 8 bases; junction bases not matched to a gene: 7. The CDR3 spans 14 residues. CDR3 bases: TGTGCCTGGAGCGGTCCGGGACAGGGGGCCGGCTACACCTTC. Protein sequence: CAWSGPGQGAGYTF.

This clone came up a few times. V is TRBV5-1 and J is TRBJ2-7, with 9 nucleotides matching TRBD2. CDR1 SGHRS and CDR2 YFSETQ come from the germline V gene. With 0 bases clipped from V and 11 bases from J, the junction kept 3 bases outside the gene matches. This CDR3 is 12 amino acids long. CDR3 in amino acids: CASSLAGGGEYF. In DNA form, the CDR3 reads TGCGCCAGCAGCTTGGCCGGCGGGGGGGAGTACTTC.

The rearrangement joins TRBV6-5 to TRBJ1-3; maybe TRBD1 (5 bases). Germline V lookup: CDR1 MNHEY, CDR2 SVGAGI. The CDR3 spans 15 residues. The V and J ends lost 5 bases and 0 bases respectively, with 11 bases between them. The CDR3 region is CASSTLGASGNTIYF. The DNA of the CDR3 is TGTGCCAGCAGTACCCTTGGGGCCTCTGGAAACACCATATATTTT.

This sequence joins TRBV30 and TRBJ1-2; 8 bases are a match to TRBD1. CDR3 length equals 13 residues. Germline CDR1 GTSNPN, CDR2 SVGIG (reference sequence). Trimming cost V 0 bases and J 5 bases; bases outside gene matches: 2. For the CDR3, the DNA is TGTGCCTGGAGTGTTCAGGGGGCGTATGGCTACACCTTC. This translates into CAWSVQGAYGYTF.

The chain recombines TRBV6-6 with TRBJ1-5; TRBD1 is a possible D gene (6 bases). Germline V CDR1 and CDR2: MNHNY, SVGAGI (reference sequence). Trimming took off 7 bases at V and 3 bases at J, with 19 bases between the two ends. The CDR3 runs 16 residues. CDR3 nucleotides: TGTGCCAGCATTCTCTTTGGGGGGGGCTCCAATCAGCCCCAGCATTTT. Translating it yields CASILFGGGSNQPQHF.

The CDR3 sequence is CASSLVPGEGEKLFF. The CDR3 DNA follows: TGCGCCAGCAGCTTGGTTCCCGGGGAGGGGGAAAAACTGTTTTTT. The chain employs TRBV5-1 and TRBJ1-4, with TRBD1 as a possible D gene (5 bases). V was shortened by 0 bases and J by 8 bases, with 14 bases between the two germline ends. This CDR3 spans 15 amino acids. The germline V gene has CDR1 SGHRS and CDR2 YFSETQ.

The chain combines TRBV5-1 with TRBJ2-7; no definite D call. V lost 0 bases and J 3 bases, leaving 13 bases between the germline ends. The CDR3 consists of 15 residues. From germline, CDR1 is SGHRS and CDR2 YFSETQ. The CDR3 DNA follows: TGCGCCAGCAGCTTGGCCCCAGGATCCAACTACGAGCAGTACTTC. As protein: CASSLAPGSNYEQYF.